This TCR beta chain was identified in a study of T cells after yellow fever vaccination. Findings and caveats of the study: The study re-detected most primary-vaccination clones after the booster (nearly 97% CD4, 80% to 90% CD8).

Via MiXCR, TCRdb re-called the 5' RACE reads, giving one row per CDR3 protein. The data hold 450,000 to 550,000 distinct CDR3 sequences, with just over 20% observed a single time. This clonotype was detected a few times. Its antigen is still unknown. CDR1 and CDR2 (germline): SGHDN, FVKESK. The V gene lost 3 bases and the J gene lost 2 bases, with 10 bases spanning the gap. The CDR3 totals 15 residues. This receptor was identified in a man aged 18 to 29 who received the YFV17D yellow fever vaccine. Sequences were derived from PBMCs, sampled approximately 20 days after the first yellow fever vaccination. V and J are TRBV14 and TRBJ1-4; tentatively, D is TRBD1 (5 bases). The CDR3 loop is CASSQPGLTNEKLFF. CDR3 nucleotide sequence: TGTGCCAGCAGCCAGCCGGGACTGACTAATGAAAAACTGTTTTTT.